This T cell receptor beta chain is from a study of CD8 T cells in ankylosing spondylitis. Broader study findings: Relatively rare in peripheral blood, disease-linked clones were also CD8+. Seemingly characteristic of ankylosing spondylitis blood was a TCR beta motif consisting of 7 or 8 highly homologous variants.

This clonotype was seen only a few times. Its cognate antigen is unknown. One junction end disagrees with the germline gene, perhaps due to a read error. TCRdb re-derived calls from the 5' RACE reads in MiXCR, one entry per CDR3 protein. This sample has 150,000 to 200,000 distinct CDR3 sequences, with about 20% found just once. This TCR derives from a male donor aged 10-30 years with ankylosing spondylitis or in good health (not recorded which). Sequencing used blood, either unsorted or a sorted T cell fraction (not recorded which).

This CDR3 reads CASSIVASGRALSF. CDR3 in DNA: TGTGCCAGTAGTATAGTGGCTAGCGGGAGGGCCTTGTCCTTC. The V and J genes are TRBV19 and TRBJ2-5; TRBD2 agrees at 12 bases. Germline V CDR1 and CDR2: LNHDA, SQIVND (reference sequence). The CDR3 sequence is 14 residues long.